These 22 T cell receptor beta chains came from one sample sequenced in a study of T cells in Graves' hyperthyroidism and ophthalmopathy. Using RNA transcripts as the source, TCR beta CDR3 regions were amplified. A set of HTBI primers served as the primers for a first-round RT-PCR of the TCR CDR3. TCRdb independently ran MiXCR on the multiplex PCR reads; one entry per CDR3 protein. This sample has 550,000 to 700,000 distinct CDR3 sequences, with around 15% found just once. The sample was blood. The receptors here all came from a woman aged 40 to 55 with Graves' ophthalmopathy.

In this sample, this clonotype turned up many times. V and J are TRBV7-2 and TRBJ1-2, with a possible D match to TRBD1 (5 bases). The CDR3 extends over 15 amino acids. Germline assignment: CDR1 SGHTA and CDR2 FQGNSA. Trimming pared 1 base from V and 4 bases from J, leaving 13 bases between. The chain's CDR3 is CASSLVVAQGYGYTF. Written as DNA, the CDR3 is TGTGCCAGCAGCTTAGTAGTGGCGCAGGGCTATGGCTACACCTTC.

At least ten counts were recorded for this clonotype. The chain carries TRBV19 and TRBJ1-1, with D possibly TRBD1 on 6 matching bases. V was clipped by 5 bases and J by 6 bases, with 22 bases between them. The CDR3 is 16 amino acids. Germline V CDR1 and CDR2: LNHDA, SQIVND (reference sequence). The CDR3 DNA reads TGTGCCAGTAGTTCGGGGACACCCGGACACATAGCTGAAGCTTTCTTT. Its translation: CASSSGTPGHIAEAFF.

The chain couples TRBV6-5 to TRBJ2-5; no clear D gene. V lost 0 bases and J 0 bases, leaving 11 bases between the germline ends. The CDR3 consists of 16 residues. Germline CDR1 MNHEY, CDR2 SVGAGI. CDR3 residues: CASSYSGYRYQETQYF. The CDR3 DNA sequence: TGTGCCAGCAGTTACTCTGGGTACCGGTACCAAGAGACCCAGTACTTC.

The genes are TRBV11-1 and TRBJ1-5; D is possibly TRBD1 (6 bases). The germline gives CDR1 SGHAT, CDR2 FQDESV (reference sequence). V gave up 5 bases and J gave up 0 bases, with 23 bases separating them. The CDR3 loop spans 19 amino acids. CDR3 residues: CASSQNTGTPAHSNQPQHF. CDR3 sequence (DNA): TGTGCCAGCAGCCAGAACACCGGGACACCCGCCCATAGCAATCAGCCCCAGCATTTT.

At least ten counts were recorded for this clonotype. The V call is TRBV6-2 or TRBV6-3, the J call TRBJ2-2; 11 bases are shared with TRBD1. The CDR3 runs to 18 residues. The V gene's germline CDR1 is MNHEY and CDR2 SVGEGT. The junction had 6 bases not matched to a gene; V was cut back by 0 bases and J by 3 bases. The CDR3 region has the DNA TGTGCCAGCAGTTACTCCTTACCGGGACAGGGGGACACCGGGGAGCTGTTTTTT. This translates into CASSYSLPGQGDTGELFF.

The chain recombines TRBV18 with TRBJ2-5; D could derive from TRBD1 or TRBD2 (6 bases each). Germline loops: CDR1 KGHSH, CDR2 LQKENI. The V end was cut by 5 bases, the J end by 5 bases, with 15 bases between. The CDR3 spans 14 residues. The chain's CDR3 is CASSGQGRKETQYF. CDR3 sequence (DNA): TGTGCCAGCTCAGGCCAGGGGAGGAAGGAGACCCAGTACTTC.

Of note for this clonotype: At one end the junction does not follow the germline gene, possibly because of a read error. The V and J genes are TRBV28 and TRBJ2-7, with 9 nucleotides matching TRBD2. The CDR3 is 16 amino acids. Germline V gene sequence: CDR1 MDHEN, CDR2 SYDVKM. The CDR3, as DNA: TGTGCCGGCAGTTTAGATCCCAGCGGGAGGTTCTACGAGCAGTACTTC. Translated: CAGSLDPSGRFYEQYF.

The chain is built from TRBV10-1 and TRBJ1-6; D is unclear. The CDR3 runs 13 residues. Germline assignment: CDR1 WNHNN and CDR2 SYGVQD (reference sequence). Deletions cut 0 bases from V and 8 bases from J, with 5 bases between. The DNA of the CDR3 is TGCGCCAGCAGTGAGTCTTGGGATTCACCCCTCCACTTT. Amino acid sequence: CASSESWDSPLHF.

This clonotype was observed a handful of times. The chain combines TRBV29-1 with TRBJ1-5, with TRBD1 identical over 8 bases. Germline trimming cut 6 bases from V and 3 bases from J; bases unmatched to any gene: 4. The CDR3 loop spans 13 amino acids. CDR1 is SQVTM and CDR2 is ANQGSEA in the germline V gene. The CDR3 DNA sequence: TGCAGCGTGGGGACAGGCCTCAATCAGCCCCAGCATTTT. Protein sequence: CSVGTGLNQPQHF.

This clonotype was detected only a few times. The genes are TRBV11-3 and TRBJ2-1; the match to TRBD2 covers 7 bases. V lost 5 bases, J lost 7 bases, and 14 bases stayed unmatched. CDR3 size: 16 residues. CDR1 SGHNT and CDR2 YENEEA come from the germline V gene. For the CDR3, the DNA is TGTGCCAGCAGCGGATTTGGCGGGAGACAGACGAATGAGCAGTTCTTC. Its protein product is CASSGFGGRQTNEQFF.

V and J are TRBV12-5 and TRBJ1-1, with TRBD1 as a possible D gene (6 bases). Trimming took off 5 bases at V and 0 bases at J, with 13 bases between the two ends. This CDR3 contains 15 residues. Germline lookup yields CDR1 LGHNT and CDR2 FRNRAP. The CDR3 protein is CASGVVSGVNTEAFF. CDR3 nucleotides: TGTGCTAGTGGTGTAGTATCAGGGGTGAACACTGAAGCTTTCTTT.

This clonotype was seen a handful of times. The chain uses TRBV12-3 or TRBV12-4 and TRBJ2-7; D is unclear. This CDR3 spans 14 amino acids. V lost 8 bases to trimming and J lost 2 bases, with 16 bases between them. The CDR3 loop reads CASHTKEYPYEQYF. The CDR3, as DNA: TGTGCCAGCCACACCAAGGAATATCCCTACGAGCAGTACTTC.

The sample holds many counts of this clonotype. This chain links TRBV30 with TRBJ1-6, with no clear D. The CDR3 contains 13 residues. V lost 2 bases to trimming and J lost 10 bases, with 12 bases between them. Looked up from germline, CDR1 is GTSNPN and CDR2 is SVGIG (reference sequence). Here the CDR3 DNA reads TGTGCCTGGAGTCCAGGTGCGGGGTCACCCCTCCACTTT. Protein: CAWSPGAGSPLHF.

This clonotype was observed many times. The chain joins TRBV7-9 to TRBJ1-2; no definite D call. Trimming took 3 bases from V and 0 from J, leaving 11 bases between them. The CDR3 has 15 amino acids. Germline CDR1 is SEHNR and CDR2 is FQNEAQ (reference sequence). The CDR3 spells CASSFGRPSNYGYTF. The CDR3 DNA is TGTGCCAGCAGCTTCGGACGGCCCTCTAACTATGGCTACACCTTC.

This clonotype was counted many times. The rearrangement uses TRBV28 and TRBJ1-1, with 9 bases lining up with TRBD1. The ends lost 0 bases at V and 0 bases at J; junction bases unmatched: 5. Germline V lookup: CDR1 MDHEN, CDR2 SYDVKM. This CDR3 contains 17 residues. CDR3 region: CASSLWGTGRMNTEAFF. CDR3 nucleotide sequence: TGTGCCAGCAGTTTATGGGGGACAGGGAGGATGAACACTGAAGCTTTCTTT.

This clonotype showed up many times. V is TRBV3-1 and J is TRBJ2-2; tentatively, D is TRBD1 (5 bases). Trimming pared 6 bases from V and 7 bases from J, leaving 9 bases between. Germline assignment: CDR1 LGHDT and CDR2 YNNKEL (reference sequence). CDR3 length: 12 amino acids. CDR3 protein: CASSWQGGELFF. CDR3 DNA sequence: TGTGCCAGCAGTTGGCAGGGCGGGGAGCTGTTTTTT. Filled out from reference TRBV3-1 and TRBJ2-2, the complete variable domain reads DTAVSQTPKYLVTQMGNDKSIKCEQNLGHDTMYWYKQDSKKFLKIMFSYNNKELIINETVPNRFSPKSPDKAHLNLHINSLELGDSAVYFCASSWQGGELFFGEGSRLTVL.

This clonotype was found many times. CDR3 bases: TGTGCCAGCAGCTTAGCTTTCTCCTACGAGCAGTACTTC. It encodes CASSLAFSYEQYF. The rearrangement links TRBV7-8 to TRBJ2-7; D remains ambiguous. The length of the CDR3 is 13 residues. Germline V CDR1 and CDR2: SGHVS, FQNEAQ. Trimming left V 0 bases short and J 0 bases short, with 3 bases between.

This clonotype was seen repeatedly, ten times or more. This chain uses TRBV2 with TRBJ2-7, with 13 bases identical to TRBD2. V dropped 8 bases and J dropped 7; count of bases not matched to a gene: 8. The CDR3 loop spans 14 amino acids. CDR1 is SNHLY, CDR2 FYNNEI, per germline. The CDR3 nucleotides are TGTGCCAGCGACGGACTAGCGGGAGCGAGTGAGCAGTACTTC. Its protein product is CASDGLAGASEQYF.

The rearrangement joins TRBV7-8 to TRBJ1-6, with TRBD1 identical over 10 bases. With 1 base clipped from V and 8 bases from J, the junction kept 2 bases outside the gene matches. Germline V CDR1 and CDR2: SGHVS, FQNEAQ. There are 15 residues in the CDR3. CDR3: CASSLVGQGYSPLHF. Written as DNA, the CDR3 is TGTGCCAGCAGCTTAGTGGGACAGGGGTATTCACCCCTCCACTTT.

At least ten counts were recorded for this clonotype. The CDR3 here is CASRRTANSYEQYF. The CDR3, as DNA: TGTGCCAGCCGACGGACAGCGAATTCCTACGAGCAGTACTTC. The rearrangement links TRBV2 to TRBJ2-7; perhaps TRBD1 as D (6 bases). Trimming took 8 bases from V and 1 from J, leaving 15 bases between them. The CDR3 spans 14 residues. Germline CDR1 is SNHLY and CDR2 is FYNNEI.

This clonotype has at least ten counts. The gene calls are TRBV28 and TRBJ1-1; D is undetermined. V dropped 6 bases and J dropped 7 bases, with 12 bases sitting between them. The germline CDR1 and CDR2 sequences are MDHEN and SYDVKM. The CDR3 spans 12 residues. The CDR3 region is CASSPPHVEAFF. The CDR3 DNA is TGTGCCAGCAGCCCCCCCCACGTTGAAGCTTTCTTT.

This chain links TRBV20-1 with TRBJ2-2; D is perhaps TRBD2 (5 bases). Germline assignment: CDR1 DFQATT and CDR2 SNEGSKA (reference sequence). This CDR3 comprises 15 residues. Trimming removed 0 bases from V and 2 bases from J, with 10 bases in between. The CDR3 protein is CSARDGRANTGELFF. CDR3 coding DNA: TGCAGTGCTAGAGATGGGAGAGCTAACACCGGGGAGCTGTTTTTT.